This T cell receptor beta chain came from a study of cytomegalovirus exposure and HLA in healthy donors. Clones were sequenced by immunoSEQ multiplex PCR, and TCRdb holds only the in-frame ones, with some missing. The table has 82,000 or so clones, 85% to 95% seen once. The J segment lost 1 base and the V segment lost 5 bases, leaving 6 bases of the junction unmatched. CDR1 is MDHEN, CDR2 SYDVKM, per germline. The CDR3 contains 15 residues. The sequence derives from a woman between 18 and 29 years old in good health and CMV-seronegative. J is TRBJ1-1 and V is TRBV28; 8 bases match TRBD1. The sequenced sample consisted of PBMCs. CDR3 residues: CASSPSTGANTEAFF. In DNA, the CDR3 is TGTGCCAGCAGTCCCTCGACAGGGGCGAACACTGAAGCTTTCTTT.